A selection of T cell receptor beta chains follows, all from one sample in a study of blood T cell repertoires in COVID-19. The assay was immunoSEQ multiplex PCR, and TCRdb's table has in-frame clones only and misses some. The sample has fewer than 150,000 clones, almost 85% seen once; the top ten hold under 15%. Sequencing used peripheral blood. The receptors come from a woman younger than 45 who had recovered from COVID-19. The CDR3 runs from the conserved cysteine through the conserved F or W. The D gene is left open where the match is weak. Clone size is shown for a subset of rows, as once, few, many or a class of expanded clone.

d_call	v_call	j_call	clone_size	cdr3_nt	cdr3_aa
TRBD1	TRBV3-1/TRBV3-2	TRBJ2-1	.	TGTGCCAGCAGCCAAGGTTTGAGACAGGGGGCCTACAATGAGCAGTTCTTC	CASSQGLRQGAYNEQFF
TRBD1	TRBV5-1	TRBJ2-7	.	TGCGCCAGCAGCGGCCGGGACAGGGGGGACGAGCAGTACTTC	CASSGRDRGDEQYF
TRBD1	TRBV5-4	TRBJ1-2	.	TGTGCCAGCAGCTTCGGGACAGGGAGGGACGGCTACACCTTC	CASSFGTGRDGYTF
.	TRBV5-1	TRBJ2-7	.	TGCGCCAGCAGCCTGACGGGTCTTACATACGAGCAGTACTTC	CASSLTGLTYEQYF
.	TRBV2	TRBJ1-2	.	TGTGCCAGCAGACAGTCAACCTACTATGGCTACACCTTC	CASRQSTYYGYTF
TRBD2	TRBV6-5	TRBJ2-1	.	TGTGCCAGCAGTCGGACTAGCGGGGGCTACAATGAGCAGTTCTTC	CASSRTSGGYNEQFF
TRBD2	TRBV5-4	TRBJ2-1	.	TGTGCCAGCAGCTTTCTCGGGGCGCGCCTAGCGGCCTACAATGAGCAGTTCTTC	CASSFLGARLAAYNEQFF
.	TRBV19	TRBJ2-2	few	TGTGCCAGTAGGCCAGGACAAAACACCGGGGAGCTGTTTTTT	CASRPGQNTGELFF
.	TRBV19	TRBJ1-3	.	TGTGCCAGTAGCCCAGGGTGGTCTGGAAACACCATATATTTT	CASSPGWSGNTIYF
TRBD1	TRBV7-9	TRBJ2-3	few	TGTGCCAGCAGCTTAACAGGGGGCGCAGATACGCAGTATTTT	CASSLTGGADTQYF
.	TRBV5-6	TRBJ2-5	.	TGTGCCAGCAGGGGGGCACAAGAGACCCAGTACTTC	CASRGAQETQYF
TRBD1	TRBV11-2	TRBJ2-3	.	TGTGCCAGCAGCCCAGAGGGTGACAGGGCTCTCACAGATACGCAGTATTTT	CASSPEGDRALTDTQYF
.	TRBV19	TRBJ2-1	.	TGTGCCAGTAGTCCTAGGGGTTACATTTCCTACAATGAGCAGTTCTTC	CASSPRGYISYNEQFF
.	TRBV7-9	TRBJ1-1	.	TGTGCCAGCAGCCCCCCGGGGGGCTCAGGCACTGAAGCTTTCTTT	CASSPPGGSGTEAFF
TRBD2	TRBV3-1/TRBV3-2	TRBJ2-7	.	TGTGCCAGCAGCCAAATGGGACTAGCTAACGAGCAGTACTTC	CASSQMGLANEQYF
.	TRBV5-6	TRBJ1-1	once	TGTGCCAGCAGCTTGGGGACTAACATGAACACTGAAGCTTTCTTT	CASSLGTNMNTEAFF
.	TRBV2	TRBJ1-3	.	TGTGCCAGCAGTGAATACCGCACGAGTATCGGGAGCTCTGGAAACACCATATATTTT	CASSEYRTSIGSSGNTIYF
.	TRBV3-1/TRBV3-2	TRBJ1-6	few	TGTGCCAGCAGCCAAAGAGATTATAATTCACCCCTCCACTTT	CASSQRDYNSPLHF
.	TRBV13	TRBJ1-2	.	TGTGCCAGCAGCTTAGGCCTTGGGGGGGAGGACTATGGCTACACCTTC	CASSLGLGGEDYGYTF
TRBD1	TRBV27	TRBJ2-5	once	TGTGCCAGCAGGGCGTGGGGACAGAGAGAAGAGACCCAGTACTTC	CASRAWGQREETQYF
.	TRBV5-6	TRBJ1-5	.	TGTGCCAGCAGCGCAACCGGGACATCGAATCAGCCCCAGCATTTT	CASSATGTSNQPQHF
.	TRBV6-6	TRBJ1-3	few	TGTGCCAGCAGTTACGTAGGGGAACCTGGAAACACCATATATTTT	CASSYVGEPGNTIYF
TRBD1	TRBV2	TRBJ2-5	once	TGTGCCAGCAGTGTGACAGGGCTCCGAGAGACCCAGTACTTC	CASSVTGLRETQYF
TRBD1	TRBV7-8	TRBJ2-2	.	TGTGCCAGCAGCTTAGTACAGGGGGTAGACACCGGGGAGCTGTTTTTT	CASSLVQGVDTGELFF
TRBD2	TRBV7-2	TRBJ2-5	.	TGTGCCAGCAAAGCTAGCGGGGGCGGGGCAGAGACCCAGTACTTC	CASKASGGGAETQYF
.	TRBV5-1	TRBJ2-1	once	TGCGCCAGCAGCTTGGCCGACGGGGGTGTCTCCTACAATGAGCAGTTCTTC	CASSLADGGVSYNEQFF
TRBD2	TRBV29-1	TRBJ2-1	few	TGCAGCGTTGAAGGGGCCGGGACTAGCAGAGACAATGAGCAGTTCTTC	CSVEGAGTSRDNEQFF
.	TRBV4-2	TRBJ1-4	.	TGTGCCAGCAGCCAAGGTGACAGGCGCAATGAAAAACTGTTTTTT	CASSQGDRRNEKLFF
.	TRBV10-2	TRBJ2-7	.	TGCGCCAGCAGTGGAGTAGGGGATTCCCTCGAGCAGTACTTC	CASSGVGDSLEQYF
.	TRBV5-1	TRBJ2-7	.	TGCGCCAGCAGCCCGAGTGAGAGGCGGCAGGGGCTCTACGAGCAGTACTTC	CASSPSERRQGLYEQYF
.	TRBV6-5	TRBJ2-6	.	TGTGCCATCCGAACAGGGACCTCTGGGGCCAACGTCCTGACTTTC	CAIRTGTSGANVLTF